This T cell receptor beta chain was sequenced for a study of shared clonotypes between healthy human individuals. This CDR3 comprises 21 residues. Germline V gene sequence: CDR1 SGHVS, CDR2 FQNEAQ. V was clipped by 5 bases and J by 1 base; unmatched bases: 23. The naive CD8 population came from CD45RO-negative cells selected for CCR7, without terminally differentiated effector memory CD45RA+ cells. Study donors comprised healthy, HIV-negative adults devoid of recent acute infection or vaccination. Caucasian adults living in Nashville, Tennessee, provided all samples. Sequencing used immunoSEQ multiplex PCR; TCRdb keeps in-frame clones, though not all of them. Seen here are around 620,000 clones, approximately 95% observed once, and the top ten hold over 0.09%. This clone was observed a single time.

The rearrangement joins TRBV7-8 to TRBJ2-1, with 7 bases aligning to TRBD1. This receptor was identified in a woman aged 30 to 39 in good health. Sequencing used naive CD8+ T cells sorted from blood. For the CDR3, the DNA is TGTGCCAGCAGCCCCTACAGCGCGACAGGGTGGAACCCAGATTCCTACAATGAGCAGTTCTTC. Encoded protein: CASSPYSATGWNPDSYNEQFF.